This TCR beta chain was documented in a study of cytotoxic CD8 clonotypes in ibrutinib-treated CLL. Study outcomes and limitations: Clonotypes that were public were uncommon, and they contracted or stayed stable on treatment.

This clone has a single count. What it binds is not known. With sequencing, the targeted depth ranged from 1 in 200,000 to 1 in 1 million T cells. The method was immunoSEQ multiplex PCR; TCRdb's version includes in-frame clones alone and lacks a portion of them. The sample has 35,000 to 40,000 clones, 65% to 75% seen once. Cryopreserved PBMCs were the source of roughly 2 micrograms of genomic DNA, which went to TCR beta libraries. The input for sequencing was PBMCs, taken at disease progression, from a patient treated with ibrutinib. The TCR sequence derives from a human donor with chronic lymphocytic leukemia.

This CDR3 is CAISESGDRGYGYTF. DNA for the CDR3: TGTGCCATCAGTGAGTCAGGGGACAGGGGCTATGGCTACACCTTC. The V gene is TRBV10-3, the J gene TRBJ1-2; 10 nucleotides match TRBD1. Germline assignment: CDR1 ENHRY and CDR2 SYGVKD. The CDR3 is made up of 15 amino acids. Trimming cost V 0 bases and J 4 bases; bases outside gene matches: 2.